The clone carrying this TCR beta chain was seen a few times. These data originate in a study of blood T cell repertoires in COVID-19. The CDR3 totals 13 residues. Germline assignment: CDR1 MDHEN and CDR2 SYDVKM. V dropped 5 bases and J dropped 9 bases, with 14 bases sitting between them. TCRdb's copy holds only in-frame clones and misses some; the assay was immunoSEQ multiplex PCR. The repertoire holds under 200,000 clones, with 70% to 90% as singletons. The sample was peripheral blood. The chain joins TRBV28 to TRBJ1-5, with TRBD1 as a possible D gene (6 bases). The source is a woman aged 55-75 years with COVID-19, enrolled during active disease. CDR3 nucleotides: TGTGCCAGCAGTCCACAGGGCCCAAGGCCCCAGCATTTT. Protein product: CASSPQGPRPQHF.